These T cell receptor beta chains were read from a single sample in a study of T-cell memory formation after mild COVID-19. TCRdb independently ran MiXCR on the 5' RACE reads; one entry per CDR3 protein. The repertoire includes more than 450,000 distinct CDR3 sequences, roughly 18% of them detected once, and around 12% sits in the top ten. Sequenced sample: PBMCs or a T cell subset sorted from them (not recorded which). These receptors originate from an adult woman who had mild COVID-19 (a few samples of this study predate the infection). Cell type and time point are not known. The CDR3 runs from the conserved cysteine through the conserved F or W. Fields, in order: D gene, J gene, V gene, clone size, CDR3 length, CDR3 DNA, CDR3 protein. The D gene is left open where the match is weak. Expanded clones are given a class, and other clones once, few, many or no size at all.

NA	TRBJ1-2	TRBV30	NA	14	TGTGCCTGGAGGCTACAGGGTTTTGAGAGTGGCTACACCTTC	CAWRLQGFESGYTF
TRBD2	TRBJ2-5	TRBV15	few	15	TGTGCCACCAGCAGAGGAGGACTAGCTGGAGAGACCCAGTACTTC	CATSRGGLAGETQYF
TRBD1	TRBJ1-6	TRBV6-5	NA	17	TGTGCCAGCAGTTCTCCACAGGGGCCCGGGGGGGGCTCACCCCTCCACTTT	CASSSPQGPGGGSPLHF
NA	TRBJ1-6	TRBV12-3/TRBV12-4	NA	12	TGTGCCAGCAGTGGGGGGAATTCACCCCTCCACTTT	CASSGGNSPLHF
NA	TRBJ2-2	TRBV24-1	NA	13	TGTGCCACCAGTGCAGGGTACGCCGGGGAGCTGTTTTTT	CATSAGYAGELFF
TRBD2	TRBJ2-7	TRBV7-8	NA	17	TGTGCCAGCAGCTTAGAGGGGACTAGCGGGGATTCCTACGAGCAGTACTTC	CASSLEGTSGDSYEQYF
TRBD1	TRBJ2-1	TRBV5-1	NA	14	TGCGCCAGCCACAGGGGGCCCTCCTACAATGAGCAGTTCTTC	CASHRGPSYNEQFF
NA	TRBJ2-5	TRBV12-3/TRBV12-4	many	13	TGTGCCAGCAGTTTCGGGGGCCGGGAGACCCAGTACTTC	CASSFGGRETQYF
NA	TRBJ1-5	TRBV5-1	NA	14	TGCGCCAGCAGCTTGGGCCCTCGGGATCAGCCCCAGCATTTT	CASSLGPRDQPQHF
NA	TRBJ1-5	TRBV4-3	few	18	TGCGCCAGCAGCCGCGCGCTTCTAGTCCCCGGGAGCAATCAGCCCCAGCATTTT	CASSRALLVPGSNQPQHF
TRBD2	TRBJ2-1	TRBV25-1	few	13	TGTGCCAGCTTCGGGGGGGCTTACAATGAGCAGTTCTTC	CASFGGAYNEQFF
NA	TRBJ2-1	TRBV6-5	NA	15	TGTGCCAGCAGTAAACGGAGGGCCGCATACAATGAGCAGTTCTTC	CASSKRRAAYNEQFF
NA	TRBJ2-2	TRBV6-6	few	15	TGTGCCAGCAGCCCTGCGGCAAGGGGTGCCGGGGAGCTGTTTTTT	CASSPAARGAGELFF
TRBD2	TRBJ2-1	TRBV7-4	NA	16	TGTGCCAGCAGCTTAGGCCAACTAGCGGTCTACAATGAGCAGTTCTTC	CASSLGQLAVYNEQFF
TRBD2	TRBJ2-1	TRBV19	few	16	TGTGCCAGTAGTAGGACTAGCGGATTCTCCTACAATGAGCAGTTCTTC	CASSRTSGFSYNEQFF